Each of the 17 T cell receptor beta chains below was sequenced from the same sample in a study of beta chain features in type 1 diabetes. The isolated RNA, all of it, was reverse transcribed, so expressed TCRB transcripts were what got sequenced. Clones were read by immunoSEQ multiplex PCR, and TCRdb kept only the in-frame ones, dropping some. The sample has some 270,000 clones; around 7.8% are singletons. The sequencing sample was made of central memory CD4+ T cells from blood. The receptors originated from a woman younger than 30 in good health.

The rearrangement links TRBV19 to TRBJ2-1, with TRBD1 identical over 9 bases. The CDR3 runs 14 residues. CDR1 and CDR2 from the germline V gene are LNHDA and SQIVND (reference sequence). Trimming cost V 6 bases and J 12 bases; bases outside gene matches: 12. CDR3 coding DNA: TGTGCCAGTAGCGACCGGACAGGGGCCGGGGGGCAGTTCTTC. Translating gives CASSDRTGAGGQFF.

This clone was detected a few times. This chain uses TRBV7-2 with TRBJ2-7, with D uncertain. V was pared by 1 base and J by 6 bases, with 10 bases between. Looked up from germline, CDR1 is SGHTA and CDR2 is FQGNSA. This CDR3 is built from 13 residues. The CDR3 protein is CASSLVVSFEQYF. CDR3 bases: TGTGCCAGCAGCTTAGTGGTCAGCTTCGAGCAGTACTTC.

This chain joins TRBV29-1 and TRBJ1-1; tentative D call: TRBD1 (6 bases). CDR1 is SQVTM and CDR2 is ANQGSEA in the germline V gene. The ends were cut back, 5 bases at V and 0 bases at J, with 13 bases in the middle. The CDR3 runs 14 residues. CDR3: CSVRQAPLNTEAFF. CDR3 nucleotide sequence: TGCAGCGTTCGACAGGCACCGCTGAACACTGAAGCTTTCTTT.

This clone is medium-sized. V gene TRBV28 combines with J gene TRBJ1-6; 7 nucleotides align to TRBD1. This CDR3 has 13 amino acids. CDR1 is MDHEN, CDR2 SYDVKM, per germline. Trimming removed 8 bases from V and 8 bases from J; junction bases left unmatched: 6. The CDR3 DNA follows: TGTGCCAGCGCGACAGGGAGACATTCACCCCTCCACTTT. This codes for CASATGRHSPLHF.

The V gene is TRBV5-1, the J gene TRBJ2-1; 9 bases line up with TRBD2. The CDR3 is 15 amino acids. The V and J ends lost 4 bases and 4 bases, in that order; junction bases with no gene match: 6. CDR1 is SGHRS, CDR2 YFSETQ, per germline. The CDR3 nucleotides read TGCGCCAGCAGCCGACTAGCGGAGTCTTACAATGAGCAGTTCTTC. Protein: CASSRLAESYNEQFF.

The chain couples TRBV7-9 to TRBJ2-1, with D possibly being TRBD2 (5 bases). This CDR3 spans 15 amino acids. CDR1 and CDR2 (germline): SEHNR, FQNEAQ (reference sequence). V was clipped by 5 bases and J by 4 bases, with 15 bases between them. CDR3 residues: CASSPRTELYNEQFF. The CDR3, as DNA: TGTGCCAGCAGCCCACGGACTGAATTATACAATGAGCAGTTCTTC.

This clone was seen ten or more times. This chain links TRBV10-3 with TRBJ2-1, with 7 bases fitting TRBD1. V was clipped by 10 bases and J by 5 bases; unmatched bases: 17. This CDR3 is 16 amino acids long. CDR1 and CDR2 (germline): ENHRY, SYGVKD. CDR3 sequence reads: CATGDPGQSTNNEQFF. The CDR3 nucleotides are TGTGCCACCGGTGACCCGGGACAGTCTACCAACAATGAGCAGTTCTTC.

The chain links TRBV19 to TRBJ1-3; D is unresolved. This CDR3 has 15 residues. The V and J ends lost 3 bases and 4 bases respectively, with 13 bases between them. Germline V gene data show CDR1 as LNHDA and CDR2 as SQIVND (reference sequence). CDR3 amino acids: CASSIRWGGGNTIYF. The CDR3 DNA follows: TGTGCCAGTAGTATCCGATGGGGAGGCGGAAACACCATATATTTT.

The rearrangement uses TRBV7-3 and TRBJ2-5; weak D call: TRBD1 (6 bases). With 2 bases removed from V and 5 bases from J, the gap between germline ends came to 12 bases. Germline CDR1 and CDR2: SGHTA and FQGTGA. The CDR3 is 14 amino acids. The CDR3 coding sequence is TGTGCCAGCAGCTTACAGGGGAAGATTGAGACCCAGTACTTC. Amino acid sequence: CASSLQGKIETQYF.

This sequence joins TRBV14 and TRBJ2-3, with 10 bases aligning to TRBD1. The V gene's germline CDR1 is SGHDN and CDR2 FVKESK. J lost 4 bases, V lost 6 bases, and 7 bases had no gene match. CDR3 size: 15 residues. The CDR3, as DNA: TGTGCCAGCAGTTTGTACGGACAGGGGGCAGATACGCAGTATTTT. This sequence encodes CASSLYGQGADTQYF.

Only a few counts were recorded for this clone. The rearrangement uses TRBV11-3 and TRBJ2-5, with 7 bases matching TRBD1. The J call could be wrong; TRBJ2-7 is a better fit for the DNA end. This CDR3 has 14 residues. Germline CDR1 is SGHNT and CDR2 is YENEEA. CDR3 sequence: CASSSTGTDYEQYF. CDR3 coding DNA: TGTGCCAGCAGCTCCACAGGGACAGACTACGAGCAGTACTTC.

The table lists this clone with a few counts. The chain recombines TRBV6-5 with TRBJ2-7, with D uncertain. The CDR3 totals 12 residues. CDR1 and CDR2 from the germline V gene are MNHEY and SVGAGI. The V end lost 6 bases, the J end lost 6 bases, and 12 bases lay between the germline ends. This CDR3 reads CASRGWKGEQYV. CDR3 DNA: TGTGCCAGCAGAGGGTGGAAAGGCGAGCAGTACGTC.

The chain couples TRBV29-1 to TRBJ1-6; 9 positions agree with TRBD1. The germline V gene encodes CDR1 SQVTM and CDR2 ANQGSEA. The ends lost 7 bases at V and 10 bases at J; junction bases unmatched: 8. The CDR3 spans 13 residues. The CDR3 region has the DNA TGCAGCGCTGGCGGGACAGGGAAATCACCCCTCCACTTT. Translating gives CSAGGTGKSPLHF.

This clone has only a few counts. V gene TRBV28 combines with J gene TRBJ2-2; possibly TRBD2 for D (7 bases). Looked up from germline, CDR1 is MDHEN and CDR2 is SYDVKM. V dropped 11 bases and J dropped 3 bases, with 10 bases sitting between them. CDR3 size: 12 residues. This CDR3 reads CALGGHTGELFF. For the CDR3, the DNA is TGTGCCCTCGGGGGGCACACCGGGGAGCTGTTTTTT.

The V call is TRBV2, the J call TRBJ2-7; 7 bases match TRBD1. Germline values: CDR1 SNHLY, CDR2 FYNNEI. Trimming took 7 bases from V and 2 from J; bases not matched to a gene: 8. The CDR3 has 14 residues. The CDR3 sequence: CASMSTGFPYEQYV. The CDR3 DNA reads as TGTGCCAGCATGTCGACAGGGTTCCCCTACGAGCAGTACGTC.

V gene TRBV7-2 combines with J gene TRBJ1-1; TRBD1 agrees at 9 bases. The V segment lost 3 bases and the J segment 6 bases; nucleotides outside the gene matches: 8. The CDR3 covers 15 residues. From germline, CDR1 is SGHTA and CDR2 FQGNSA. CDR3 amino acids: CASSFQPGQGSEAFF. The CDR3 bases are TGTGCCAGCAGCTTCCAACCAGGACAGGGGTCTGAAGCTTTCTTT.

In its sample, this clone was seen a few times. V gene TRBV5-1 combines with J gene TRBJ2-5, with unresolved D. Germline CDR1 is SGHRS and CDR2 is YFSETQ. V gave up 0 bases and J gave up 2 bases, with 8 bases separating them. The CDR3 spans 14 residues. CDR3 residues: CASSLGDGQETQYF. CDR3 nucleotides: TGCGCCAGCAGCTTGGGCGACGGGCAAGAGACCCAGTACTTC.